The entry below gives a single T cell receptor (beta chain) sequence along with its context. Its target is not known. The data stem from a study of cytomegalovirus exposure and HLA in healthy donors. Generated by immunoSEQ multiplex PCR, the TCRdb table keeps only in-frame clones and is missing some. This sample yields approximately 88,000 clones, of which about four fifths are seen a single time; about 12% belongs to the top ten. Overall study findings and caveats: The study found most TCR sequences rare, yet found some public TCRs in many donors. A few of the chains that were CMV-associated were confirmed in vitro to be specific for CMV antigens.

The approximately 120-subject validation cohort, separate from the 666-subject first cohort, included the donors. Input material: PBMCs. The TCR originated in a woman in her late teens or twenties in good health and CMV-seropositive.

Written as DNA, the CDR3 is TGTGCCAGTAGTCCGGGAAGGGAGACCCAGTACTTC. Protein sequence: CASSPGRETQYF. The rearrangement uses TRBV19 and TRBJ2-5, with D perhaps matching TRBD2 (5 bases). Germline-derived CDR1 and CDR2 are LNHDA and SQIVND (reference sequence). Trimming took off 5 bases at V and 5 bases at J, with 9 bases between the two ends. This CDR3 comprises 12 residues.